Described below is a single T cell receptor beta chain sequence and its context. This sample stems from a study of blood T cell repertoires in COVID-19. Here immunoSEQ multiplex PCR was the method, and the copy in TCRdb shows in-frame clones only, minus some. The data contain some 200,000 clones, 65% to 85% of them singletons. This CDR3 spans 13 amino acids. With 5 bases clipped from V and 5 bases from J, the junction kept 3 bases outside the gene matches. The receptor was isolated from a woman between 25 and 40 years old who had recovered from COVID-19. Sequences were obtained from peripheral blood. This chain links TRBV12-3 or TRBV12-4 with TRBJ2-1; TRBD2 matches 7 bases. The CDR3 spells CASSTGTNNEQFF. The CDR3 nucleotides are TGTGCCAGCAGTACCGGGACTAACAATGAGCAGTTCTTC.